What follows are 25 T cell receptor beta chains derived from one specimen sequenced in a study of blood T cells in healthy people across ages. A second about 7 to 11 cycle PCR used barcoded and J-beta primers. MiXCR, run by TCRdb on the 5' RACE reads, gives a single entry per CDR3 protein. The profile shows 540,000 or so distinct CDR3 sequences, around 24% of them singletons. A further study also used this sample, focusing on T cells of mothers and their children.

Material for sequencing was blood. The origin of the receptors is a boy younger than 18 in good health.

This clonotype has more than one count but fewer than ten. This sequence joins TRBV4-3 and TRBJ2-3; 12 bases map to TRBD2. The V segment lost 0 bases and the J segment 5 bases; nucleotides outside the gene matches: 6. The CDR3 totals 17 residues. Looked up from germline, CDR1 is LGHNA and CDR2 is YSLEER. The CDR3 region has the DNA TGCGCCAGCAGCCAAGATCCCTCACTAGCGGGAGGAGATACGCAGTATTTT. It specifies CASSQDPSLAGGDTQYF.

The sample holds a few counts of this clonotype. V usage is TRBV20-1 and J usage is TRBJ1-4, with D hard to call. Germline assignment: CDR1 DFQATT and CDR2 SNEGSKA (reference sequence). V was trimmed by 0 bases and J by 0 bases, leaving 17 bases between them. CDR3 size: 18 residues. The CDR3 nucleotides read TGCAGTGCTAGAGATTTCGCTGGCCGGCATGCAACTAATGAAAAACTGTTTTTT. Protein: CSARDFAGRHATNEKLFF.

This clonotype was seen only a few times. This chain connects TRBV9 to TRBJ2-2; TRBD2 agrees at 7 bases. This CDR3 spans 15 amino acids. The V and J ends lost 0 bases and 7 bases, in that order; junction bases with no gene match: 6. Germline V gene sequence: CDR1 SGDLS, CDR2 YYNGEE. This CDR3 is CASSVGAGWDGELFF. DNA for the CDR3: TGTGCCAGCAGCGTAGGAGCGGGGTGGGACGGGGAGCTGTTTTTT.

The rearrangement joins TRBV5-4 to TRBJ2-1, with 8 bases aligning to TRBD1. Germline V gene data show CDR1 as SGHNT and CDR2 as YYREEE (reference sequence). Germline trimming cut 3 bases from V and 0 bases from J; bases unmatched to any gene: 5. CDR3 length equals 16 residues. CDR3 protein: CASSSAGGASYNEQFF. In nucleotides, the CDR3 is TGTGCCAGCAGCTCCGCAGGGGGCGCCTCCTACAATGAGCAGTTCTTC.

The chain couples TRBV5-5 to TRBJ2-5; D not resolved. Gene TRBJ2-7 matches the end of the DNA better, so the J call may be wrong. The germline V gene encodes CDR1 SGHKS and CDR2 YYEKEE (reference sequence). The CDR3 extends over 13 amino acids. The CDR3 DNA sequence: TGTGCCAGCAGCTTGGGCCCCTTTGACGAGCAGTACTTC. This translates into CASSLGPFDEQYF.

This clonotype has a handful of counts. V gene TRBV10-3 combines with J gene TRBJ2-3, with D tentatively TRBD2 (7 bases). This CDR3 contains 16 residues. Germline V gene sequence: CDR1 ENHRY, CDR2 SYGVKD. Between the trimmed V and J ends, which lost 4 bases and 5 bases, there was a span of 19 bases. The CDR3 DNA follows: TGTGCCATCAGTGGACGGGGGGATACACAGGGAGATACGCAGTATTTT. The encoded protein is CAISGRGDTQGDTQYF.

This clonotype has at least ten counts. V is TRBV6-4 and J is TRBJ2-5, with 7 nucleotides matching TRBD2. The DNA matches TRBJ2-1 better at its end, which makes the J call doubtful. The CDR3 sequence is 13 residues long. Germline V gives CDR1 MRHNA, CDR2 SNTAGT. Here the CDR3 reads CASSERTSNEQFF. The CDR3 DNA sequence: TGTGCCAGCAGTGAGAGGACTAGCAATGAGCAGTTCTTC.

Only a few counts were recorded for this clonotype. The rearrangement uses TRBV7-2 and TRBJ2-3; D may be TRBD1 (6 bases). The V and J ends lost 4 bases and 2 bases respectively, with 16 bases between them. Germline V gene data show CDR1 as SGHTA and CDR2 as FQGNSA. CDR3 length: 16 amino acids. In DNA, the CDR3 is TGTGCCAGCAGCTCGTGGGGGCCATTATCCACAGATACGCAGTATTTT. As protein: CASSSWGPLSTDTQYF.

This clonotype showed up many times. This chain links TRBV28 with TRBJ1-2; perhaps TRBD1 as D (5 bases). Germline values: CDR1 MDHEN, CDR2 SYDVKM. The CDR3 sequence is 13 residues long. The V end was cut by 4 bases, the J end by 8 bases, with 14 bases between. In nucleotides, the CDR3 is TGTGCCAGCAGTTCCTCCCCAGGGATGGGCTACACCTTC. Protein: CASSSSPGMGYTF.

This clonotype showed up just a few times. This rearrangement joins TRBV12-3 or TRBV12-4 to TRBJ2-3, with 12 nucleotides matching TRBD2. V dropped 6 bases and J dropped 7; count of bases not matched to a gene: 8. This CDR3 has 15 residues. CDR3 in DNA: TGTGCCAGCAGAGATCTAGCGGGGGGGCCAAATACGCAGTATTTT. This gives the protein CASRDLAGGPNTQYF.

V is TRBV5-6 and J is TRBJ2-7; TRBD1 matches at 8 bases. Unmatched junction bases numbered 7, after V lost 0 bases and J lost 5 bases. The germline V gene encodes CDR1 SGHDT and CDR2 YYEEEE. The CDR3 totals 15 residues. CDR3 region: CASSLDGQGTHEQYF. In nucleotides, the CDR3 is TGTGCCAGCAGCTTGGATGGACAGGGAACCCACGAGCAGTACTTC. Combining the CDR3 with reference TRBV5-6 and TRBJ2-7 gives the whole variable domain DAGVTQSPTHLIKTRGQQVTLRCSPKSGHDTVSWYQQALGQGPQFIFQYYEEEERQRGNFPDRFSGHQFPNYSSELNVNALLLGDSALYLCASSLDGQGTHEQYFGPGTRLTVT.

A few counts support this clonotype. The V gene is TRBV2, the J gene TRBJ2-5; no clear D. V lost 0 bases, J lost 1 base, and 9 bases lay in between. Germline lookup yields CDR1 SNHLY and CDR2 FYNNEI. The CDR3 extends over 15 amino acids. The CDR3, as DNA: TGTGCCAGCAGTGAAGCGCCGTGGAGCCAAGAGACCCAGTACTTC. Translating it yields CASSEAPWSQETQYF.

Only a few counts were recorded for this clonotype. This rearrangement joins TRBV2 to TRBJ2-7; 9 nucleotides line up with TRBD1. The CDR3 spans 14 residues. Looked up from germline, CDR1 is SNHLY and CDR2 is FYNNEI. V dropped 6 bases and J dropped 4; count of bases not matched to a gene: 7. Here the CDR3 reads CASRTTGGAYEQYF. CDR3 nucleotides: TGTGCCAGCAGGACAACAGGGGGCGCGTACGAGCAGTACTTC. The full variable domain, completed using reference TRBV2 and TRBJ2-7, is EPEVTQTPSHQVTQMGQEVILRCVPISNHLYFYWYRQILGQKVEFLVSFYNNEISEKSEIFDDQFSVERPDGSNFTLKIRSTKLEDSAMYFCASRTTGGAYEQYFGPGTRLTVT.

The chain recombines TRBV4-3 with TRBJ2-7; TRBD1 might be the D (6 bases). Germline CDR1 reads LGHNA; CDR2 reads YSLEER. CDR3 length: 16 residues. V was trimmed by 4 bases and J by 4 bases, leaving 20 bases between them. CDR3 DNA: TGCGCCAGCAGCCGGGGATACAGGGATGGGGTGTACGAGCAGTACTTC. Translation: CASSRGYRDGVYEQYF.

This chain connects TRBV9 to TRBJ2-3, with a tentative D call TRBD2 (5 bases). The length of the CDR3 is 12 residues. The V end lost 3 bases, the J end lost 7 bases, and 9 bases lay between the germline ends. Germline V gives CDR1 SGDLS, CDR2 YYNGEE. This CDR3 is CASSGSTNTQYF. CDR3 nucleotides: TGTGCCAGCAGCGGGTCGACTAATACGCAGTATTTT.

This clonotype was counted ten times or more. The gene calls are TRBV29-1 and TRBJ1-1; 7 bases line up with TRBD1. Germline V gene lookup returns CDR1 SQVTM and CDR2 ANQGSEA. V was clipped by 5 bases and J by 4 bases; unmatched bases: 4. The length of the CDR3 is 12 residues. CDR3 amino acids: CSVIPGGTEAFF. The CDR3 bases are TGCAGCGTTATTCCAGGGGGCACTGAAGCTTTCTTT.

The chain joins TRBV9 to TRBJ2-1, with D perhaps TRBD2 (6 bases). The CDR3 spans 17 residues. Trimming stripped 0 bases from V and 1 base from J, with 14 bases between. CDR1 and CDR2 (germline): SGDLS, YYNGEE. The CDR3 here is CASSVVGSGPSYNEQFF. In DNA form, the CDR3 reads TGTGCCAGCAGCGTAGTAGGTAGCGGCCCATCCTACAATGAGCAGTTCTTC.

This clonotype occurred many times. The gene calls are TRBV29-1 and TRBJ2-7; D may be TRBD1 (6 bases). Germline V gene lookup returns CDR1 SQVTM and CDR2 ANQGSEA. This CDR3 contains 12 residues. Trimming stripped 5 bases from V and 3 bases from J, with 11 bases between. CDR3 protein: CSVWGQLYEQYF. The CDR3 DNA reads as TGCAGCGTTTGGGGACAACTCTACGAGCAGTACTTC.

There are a few counts of this clonotype. This chain connects TRBV21-1 to TRBJ2-1; TRBD1, the D gene given by the table, was not confirmed from the DNA. TRBV21-1 has pseudogene status. This CDR3 is 16 amino acids long. CDR3 nucleotides: TGTGCCAGCAGCAAAGTGGGGGGCAGCTCCTACAATGAGCAGTTCTTC. Encoded protein: CASSKVGGSSYNEQFF.

There are a few counts of this clonotype. The chain couples TRBV11-2 to TRBJ2-5; 7 positions agree with TRBD2. Trimming cost V 6 bases and J 3 bases; bases outside gene matches: 16. Germline V gives CDR1 SGHAT, CDR2 FQNNGV. The CDR3 runs 17 residues. The CDR3 spells CASRLGHDTAGEETQYF. The CDR3 DNA follows: TGTGCCAGCAGATTGGGGCATGATACGGCGGGGGAAGAGACCCAGTACTTC.

A few counts support this clonotype. V and J are TRBV28 and TRBJ1-2; D not resolved. The germline V gene has CDR1 MDHEN and CDR2 SYDVKM. The CDR3 is 16 amino acids. V was trimmed by 6 bases and J by 4 bases, leaving 21 bases between them. The CDR3 DNA follows: TGTGCCAGCAGCCCAGGCACTGAAAGGGCGGTCTATGGCTACACCTTC. Translation: CASSPGTERAVYGYTF.

This chain links TRBV2 with TRBJ2-5; the D is unclear. This CDR3 has 14 residues. Trimming took 6 bases from V and 1 from J, leaving 12 bases between them. Per germline, CDR1 SNHLY and CDR2 FYNNEI. Here the CDR3 DNA reads TGTGCCAGCAGCGGCGGCCGGGTCCAAGAGACCCAGTACTTC. This encodes CASSGGRVQETQYF.

This clonotype was counted a few times. The chain couples TRBV7-9 to TRBJ2-1; the match to TRBD2 covers 8 bases. This CDR3 has 17 residues. Looked up from germline, CDR1 is SEHNR and CDR2 is FQNEAQ (reference sequence). Trimming removed 7 bases from V and 5 bases from J; junction bases left unmatched: 16. This CDR3 is CASIKKVPSGGNNEQFF. For the CDR3, the DNA is TGTGCCAGCATCAAAAAGGTTCCCAGCGGGGGAAACAATGAGCAGTTCTTC.

This clonotype has a single count. The rearrangement joins TRBV28 to TRBJ2-5; the match to TRBD1 covers 7 bases. CDR1 and CDR2 from the germline V gene are MDHEN and SYDVKM. The CDR3 has 13 residues. V trimming: 7 bases; J trimming: 5 bases; junction bases outside the gene matches: 7. The CDR3 DNA is TGTGCCAGCACCACGACAGGGAAGGAGACCCAGTACTTC. This gives the protein CASTTTGKETQYF.

In its sample, this clonotype was seen a few times. The CDR3 here is CSAFDRDYNEQFF. CDR3 sequence (DNA): TGCAGTGCTTTCGACAGGGACTACAATGAGCAGTTCTTC. V is TRBV20-1 and J is TRBJ2-1; 7 bases are a match to TRBD1. The CDR3 is 13 amino acids. Germline assignment: CDR1 DFQATT and CDR2 SNEGSKA (reference sequence). V dropped 5 bases and J dropped 3; count of bases not matched to a gene: 4.